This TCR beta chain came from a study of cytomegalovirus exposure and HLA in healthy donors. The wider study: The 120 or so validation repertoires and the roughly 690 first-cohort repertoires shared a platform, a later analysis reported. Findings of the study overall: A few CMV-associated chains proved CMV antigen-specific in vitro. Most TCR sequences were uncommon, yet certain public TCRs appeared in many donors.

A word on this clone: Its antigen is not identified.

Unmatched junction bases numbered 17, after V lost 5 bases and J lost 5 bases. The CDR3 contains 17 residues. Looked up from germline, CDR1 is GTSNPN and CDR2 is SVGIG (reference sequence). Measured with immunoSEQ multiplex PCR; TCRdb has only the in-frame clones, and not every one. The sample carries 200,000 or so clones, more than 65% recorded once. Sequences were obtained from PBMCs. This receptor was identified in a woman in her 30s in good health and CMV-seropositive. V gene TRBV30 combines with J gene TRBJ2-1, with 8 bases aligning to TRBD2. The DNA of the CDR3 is TGTGCCTGGGGGAAGAGCAGGATGCCCGGGGGGGACAATGAGCAGTTCTTC. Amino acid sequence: CAWGKSRMPGGDNEQFF.